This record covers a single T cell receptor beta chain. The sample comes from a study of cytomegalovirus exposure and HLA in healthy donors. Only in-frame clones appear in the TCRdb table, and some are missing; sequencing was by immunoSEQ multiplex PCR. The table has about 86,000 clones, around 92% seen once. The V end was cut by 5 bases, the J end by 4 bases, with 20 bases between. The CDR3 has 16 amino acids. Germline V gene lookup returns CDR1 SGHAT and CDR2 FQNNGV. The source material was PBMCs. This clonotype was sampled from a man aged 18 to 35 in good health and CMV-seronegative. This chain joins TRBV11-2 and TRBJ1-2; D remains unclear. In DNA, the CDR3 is TGTGCCAGCAGCCCGAGAGGCGACGGTTCGTTCTATGGCTACACCTTC. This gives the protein CASSPRGDGSFYGYTF.